This T cell receptor (beta chain) came from a study of T cells in Graves' hyperthyroidism and ophthalmopathy. Amplified TCR beta CDR3 regions came from RNA transcripts. Using the HTBI primer set, a first-round RT-PCR was run on the TCR CDR3. MiXCR, applied by TCRdb to the multiplex PCR reads, yields one record per CDR3 protein. The data show 450,000 to 650,000 distinct CDR3 sequences, roughly a sixth seen once. The germline CDR1 and CDR2 sequences are MNHEY and SMNVEV (reference sequence). Trimming stripped 2 bases from V and 3 bases from J, with 10 bases between. This CDR3 has 14 residues. This clonotype was detected many times.

This clonotype was sampled from a woman aged 18-29 years with Graves' ophthalmopathy. Sequencing was done on a sample of blood. The chain uses TRBV27 and TRBJ1-1, with D unclear. The CDR3 coding sequence is TGTGCCAGCAGTTTAGGTTGGGAGGACACTGAAGCTTTCTTT. It yields the protein CASSLGWEDTEAFF.